This T cell receptor (beta chain) was recorded in a study of vaccination and CD4 T cells after COVID-19. Study context: Convalescent patients gave post-COVID blood a median about 110 days post-diagnosis, range 35 to 161.

Treatment of the sample: roughly 10-day PBMC culture with coronavirus spike peptide pools or control peptides (ViraFEST assay). Notes on the study in general: A nonsignificant median increase from roughly 21 to 40 SARS-CoV-2-reactive clonotypes was observed.

Worth noting for this clonotype: What it binds is not known.

Scientists ran DNA taken from cultured CD4+ T cells through the Oncomine TCR Beta short-read assay for sequencing. Cultured CD4+ T cells yielded the extracted genomic DNA. TCRdb re-analysed the PCR reads in MiXCR, keeping a single row per CDR3 protein. The sample consists of under 15,000 distinct CDR3 sequences, about 65% of them appearing once. CDR1 and CDR2 from the germline V gene are DFQATT and SNEGSKA (reference sequence). The germline V and J ends were trimmed by 6 bases and 0 bases, with 11 bases remaining between them. The length of the CDR3 is 13 residues. The specimen was CD4+ T cells from blood, cultured in vitro. This receptor was taken from a human donor who had recovered from COVID-19. The V gene is TRBV20-1, the J gene TRBJ2-5; no clear D. CDR3: CSAPGQDQETQYF. The CDR3 DNA reads TGCAGTGCCCCCGGGCAGGACCAAGAGACCCAGTACTTC.